The 20 T cell receptor beta chains in this list originate from one sample, sequenced in a study of blood T cell repertoires in COVID-19. Profiling relied on immunoSEQ multiplex PCR, and the TCRdb table lists in-frame clones only, not all of them. The repertoire consists of 95,000 to 150,000 clones, with around 77% occurring once and the leading ten covering 16%. Sequencing used peripheral blood. These receptor sequences come from a man in his 60s with active or convalescent COVID-19.

This clone is a singleton in its sample. The chain couples TRBV4-3 to TRBJ1-5, with 8 bases aligning to TRBD1. V lost 0 bases, J lost 5 bases, and 6 bases stayed unmatched. Germline V gene data show CDR1 as LGHNA and CDR2 as YSLEER. The length of the CDR3 is 16 residues. This chain's CDR3 is CASSQDYRGFYQPQHF. The CDR3 bases are TGCGCCAGCAGCCAAGATTACAGGGGGTTTTATCAGCCCCAGCATTTT.

This clone was counted only a few times. The chain joins TRBV19 to TRBJ2-1; 12 bases fit TRBD2. Germline trimming cut 5 bases from V and 8 bases from J; bases unmatched to any gene: 7. The germline V gene encodes CDR1 LNHDA and CDR2 SQIVND (reference sequence). This CDR3 has 15 residues. CDR3 protein: CASSLLAGGVHEQFF. The CDR3 DNA reads as TGTGCCAGTAGTCTCCTAGCGGGAGGGGTCCATGAGCAGTTCTTC. Filled out from reference TRBV19 and TRBJ2-1, the complete variable domain reads DGGITQSPKYLFRKEGQNVTLSCEQNLNHDAMYWYRQDPGQGLRLIYYSQIVNDFQKGDIAEGYSVSREKKESFPLTVTSAQKNPTAFYLCASSLLAGGVHEQFFGPGTRLTVL.

The table lists this clone with a count of one. V gene TRBV19 combines with J gene TRBJ1-4; 10 bases match TRBD1. The CDR3 loop spans 15 amino acids. J lost 8 bases, V lost 4 bases, and 7 bases had no gene match. The germline CDR1 and CDR2 sequences are LNHDA and SQIVND (reference sequence). The CDR3 DNA sequence: TGTGCCAGTAGTAAACCCGGGACAGGGGACGAAAAACTGTTTTTT. Amino acids: CASSKPGTGDEKLFF.

The chain links TRBV27 to TRBJ1-2; no firm D call. Per the germline V gene, CDR1 is MNHEY and CDR2 is SMNVEV (reference sequence). This CDR3 region has 18 residues. The ends were cut back, 5 bases at V and 2 bases at J, with 24 bases in the middle. This CDR3 reads CASSPLWSPAALNYGYTF. As DNA, the CDR3 is TGTGCCAGCAGTCCCCTTTGGTCCCCCGCCGCACTGAACTATGGCTACACCTTC.

This rearrangement joins TRBV19 to TRBJ2-7; 7 bases line up with TRBD1. The ends lost 5 bases at V and 2 bases at J; junction bases unmatched: 6. Germline CDR1 LNHDA, CDR2 SQIVND (reference sequence). The length of the CDR3 is 14 residues. This chain's CDR3 is CASSSRGQAYEQYF. CDR3 sequence (DNA): TGTGCCAGTAGTTCCCGAGGACAGGCCTACGAGCAGTACTTC.

CDR3: CASSPDRPGSMNTEAFF. CDR3 in DNA: TGCGCCAGCAGCCCGGACAGGCCAGGGAGTATGAACACTGAAGCTTTCTTT. V usage is TRBV5-1 and J usage is TRBJ1-1, with 7 bases aligning to TRBD1. The length of the CDR3 is 17 residues. From germline, CDR1 is SGHRS and CDR2 YFSETQ. Unmatched junction bases numbered 12, after V lost 4 bases and J lost 0 bases.

The genes are TRBV28 and TRBJ1-4; D remains ambiguous. Germline CDR1 MDHEN, CDR2 SYDVKM. This CDR3 has 16 amino acids. Trimming took 5 bases from V and 4 from J, leaving 17 bases between them. CDR3 coding DNA: TGTGCCAGCAGTGAACGGATTGCTGGGCTTAATGAAAAACTGTTTTTT. Protein: CASSERIAGLNEKLFF. Complete variable domain (other parts from reference TRBV28 and TRBJ1-4): DVKVTQSSRYLVKRTGEKVFLECVQDMDHENMFWYRQDPGLGLRLIYFSYDVKMKEKGDIPEGYSVSREKKERFSLILESASTNQTSMYLCASSERIAGLNEKLFFGSGTQLSVL.

V and J are TRBV29-1 and TRBJ2-1, with 8 bases that match TRBD2. CDR1 and CDR2 from the germline V gene are SQVTM and ANQGSEA. This CDR3 is built from 14 residues. The V and J ends lost 5 bases and 6 bases, in that order; junction bases with no gene match: 9. CDR3 protein: CSVSRGGSSNEQFF. The CDR3 DNA is TGCAGCGTTTCCCGGGGGGGGTCTAGCAATGAGCAGTTCTTC.

The chain uses TRBV7-9 and TRBJ2-3; weak D call: TRBD2 (6 bases). Trimming removed 1 base from V and 0 bases from J, with 11 bases in between. Germline CDR1 is SEHNR and CDR2 is FQNEAQ (reference sequence). The CDR3 length is 16 residues. In DNA form, the CDR3 reads TGTGCCAGCAGCTTAGAGGGGACTTCTAGCACAGATACGCAGTATTTT. The encoded protein is CASSLEGTSSTDTQYF.

The chain has TRBV28 and TRBJ1-2, with TRBD1 matching 8 bases. With 5 bases clipped from V and 11 bases from J, the junction kept 13 bases outside the gene matches. CDR1 is MDHEN, CDR2 SYDVKM, per germline. The CDR3 has 14 amino acids. In DNA, the CDR3 is TGTGCCAGCAGTCCCTGGGACAGGCCCTGGGGGTACACCTTC. Translated, it gives CASSPWDRPWGYTF.

This clone was seen only a few times. This sample also contains other DNA sequences that code for the same CDR3. The genes are TRBV10-3 and TRBJ1-4, with 7 bases matching TRBD1. The length of the CDR3 is 14 residues. CDR1 ENHRY and CDR2 SYGVKD come from the germline V gene. The junction had 3 bases not matched to a gene; V was cut back by 2 bases and J by 6 bases. As DNA, the CDR3 is TGTGCCATCAGTGAGAGAGGGGGCGATGAAAAACTGTTTTTT. Its protein is CAISERGGDEKLFF.

V gene TRBV7-3 combines with J gene TRBJ2-1; 11 bases are a match to TRBD2. Germline trimming cut 4 bases from V and 6 bases from J; bases unmatched to any gene: 8. Germline loops: CDR1 SGHTA, CDR2 FQGTGA. The CDR3 contains 16 residues. Here the CDR3 reads CASSSIAGGVSNEQFF. The CDR3 DNA follows: TGTGCCAGCAGCTCCATAGCGGGAGGGGTTAGCAATGAGCAGTTCTTC.

The chain joins TRBV6-5 to TRBJ1-1; tentative D call: TRBD1 (6 bases). CDR3 length: 14 residues. Trimming removed 5 bases at V and 4 bases at J, with 14 bases between. Germline CDR1 reads MNHEY; CDR2 reads SVGAGI. For the CDR3, the DNA is TGTGCCAGCAGTAGGGGGACCGGGACCACTGAAGCTTTCTTT. Amino acids: CASSRGTGTTEAFF.

This chain joins TRBV7-6 and TRBJ2-7; a possible D gene is TRBD2 (6 bases). The length of the CDR3 is 15 residues. Trimming stripped 3 bases from V and 5 bases from J, with 17 bases between. Germline V gene sequence: CDR1 SGHVS, CDR2 FNYEAQ. CDR3 residues: CASSFLARELNEQYF. In DNA form, the CDR3 reads TGTGCCAGCAGCTTCTTAGCACGGGAGCTAAACGAGCAGTACTTC.

The CDR3 DNA follows: TGTGCCTGGGGTCGGGACAACTACGAGCAGTACTTC. As protein: CAWGRDNYEQYF. The chain links TRBV30 to TRBJ2-7; D is possibly TRBD1 (6 bases). The germline CDR1 and CDR2 sequences are GTSNPN and SVGIG (reference sequence). Between the trimmed V and J ends, which lost 5 bases and 3 bases, there was a span of 11 bases. The CDR3 sequence is 12 residues long.

The chain joins TRBV7-8 to TRBJ2-1; 9 nucleotides align to TRBD2. CDR1 is SGHVS, CDR2 FQNEAQ, per germline. This CDR3 spans 16 amino acids. The J segment lost 4 bases and the V segment lost 2 bases, leaving 6 bases of the junction unmatched. The CDR3 bases are TGTGCCAGCAGCTTACGGCTAGCGGGACCTTACAATGAGCAGTTCTTC. It yields the protein CASSLRLAGPYNEQFF. The variable domain in full, with the rest retrieved from reference TRBV7-8 and TRBJ2-1, is GAGVSQSPRYKVAKRGQDVALRCDPISGHVSLFWYQQALGQGPEFLTYFQNEAQLDKSGLPSDRFFAERPEGSVSTLKIQRTQQEDSAVYLCASSLRLAGPYNEQFFGPGTRLTVL.

This clone has a handful of counts. As DNA, the CDR3 is TGCGCCAGCAGTGAGACCTCAGACAGGACTGGCTACACCTTC. This gives the protein CASSETSDRTGYTF. The chain couples TRBV10-2 to TRBJ1-2; D is possibly TRBD1 (6 bases). The germline CDR1 and CDR2 sequences are WSHSY and SAAADI. Deletions cut 2 bases from V and 7 bases from J, with 14 bases between. The CDR3 is 14 amino acids.

The rearrangement links TRBV5-6 to TRBJ1-1; 12 nucleotides agree with TRBD1. Germline V gene lookup returns CDR1 SGHDT and CDR2 YYEEEE. V shed 2 bases, J shed 11 bases, and the junction held 7 bases outside the gene matches. The CDR3 runs to 14 residues. Written as DNA, the CDR3 is TGTGCCAGCAGCTTTCCGGGACAGGGGGCAGGGGCTTTCTTT. Translated: CASSFPGQGAGAFF.

This rearrangement joins TRBV7-9 to TRBJ2-2, with D maybe TRBD1 (6 bases). Germline V CDR1 and CDR2: SEHNR, FQNEAQ (reference sequence). V gave up 3 bases and J gave up 0 bases, with 11 bases separating them. The CDR3 covers 16 residues. CDR3 region: CASSFTQGTNTGELFF. The CDR3 DNA reads TGTGCCAGCAGCTTTACCCAGGGGACGAACACCGGGGAGCTGTTTTTT.

The rearrangement uses TRBV9 and TRBJ2-2, with D perhaps matching TRBD2 (6 bases). The CDR3 spans 18 residues. Trimming left V 0 bases short and J 1 base short, with 16 bases between. Germline-derived CDR1 and CDR2 are SGDLS and YYNGEE. The CDR3 DNA is TGTGCCAGCAGCGTAGCCCTCAGGGTCGGGGGGAACACCGGGGAGCTGTTTTTT. Encoded protein: CASSVALRVGGNTGELFF.